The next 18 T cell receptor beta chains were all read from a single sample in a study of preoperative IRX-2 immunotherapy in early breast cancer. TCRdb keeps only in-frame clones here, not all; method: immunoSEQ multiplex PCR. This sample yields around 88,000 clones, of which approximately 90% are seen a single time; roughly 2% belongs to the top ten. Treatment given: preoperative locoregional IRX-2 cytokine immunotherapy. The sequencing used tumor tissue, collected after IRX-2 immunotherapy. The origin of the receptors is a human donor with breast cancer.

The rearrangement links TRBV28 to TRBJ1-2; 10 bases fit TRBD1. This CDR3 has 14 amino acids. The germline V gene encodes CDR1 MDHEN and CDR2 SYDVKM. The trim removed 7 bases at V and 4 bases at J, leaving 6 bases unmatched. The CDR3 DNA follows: TGTGCCAGCAATCTTTGGGACAGGGGCTATGGCTACACCTTC. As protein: CASNLWDRGYGYTF.

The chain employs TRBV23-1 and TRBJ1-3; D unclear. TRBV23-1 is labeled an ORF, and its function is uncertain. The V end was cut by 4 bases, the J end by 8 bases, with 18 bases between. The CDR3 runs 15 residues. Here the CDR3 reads CASSRQEGVGDTIYF. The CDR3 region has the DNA TGCGCCAGCAGTCGCCAGGAGGGCGTCGGTGACACCATATATTTT.

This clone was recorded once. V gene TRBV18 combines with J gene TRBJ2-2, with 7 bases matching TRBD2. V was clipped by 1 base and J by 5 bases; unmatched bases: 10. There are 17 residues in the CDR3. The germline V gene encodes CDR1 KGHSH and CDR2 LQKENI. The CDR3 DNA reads TGTGCCAGCTCACCACTAGGTGGGAGGGCCGAAACCGGGGAGCTGTTTTTT. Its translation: CASSPLGGRAETGELFF.

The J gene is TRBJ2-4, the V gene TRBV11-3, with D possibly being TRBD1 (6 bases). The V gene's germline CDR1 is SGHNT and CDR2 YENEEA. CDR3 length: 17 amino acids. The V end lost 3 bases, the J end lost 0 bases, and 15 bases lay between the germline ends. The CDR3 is CASSFLSGDLAKNIQYF. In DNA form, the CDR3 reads TGTGCCAGCAGCTTTTTATCAGGGGACCTAGCCAAAAACATTCAGTACTTC.

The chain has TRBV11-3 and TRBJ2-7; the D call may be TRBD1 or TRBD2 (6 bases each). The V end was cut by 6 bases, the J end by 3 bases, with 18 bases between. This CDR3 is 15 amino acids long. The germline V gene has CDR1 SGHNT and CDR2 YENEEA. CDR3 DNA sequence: TGTGCCAGCAGGCTAGTTTCGGGGGCCAACTACGAGCAGTACTTC. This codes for CASRLVSGANYEQYF.

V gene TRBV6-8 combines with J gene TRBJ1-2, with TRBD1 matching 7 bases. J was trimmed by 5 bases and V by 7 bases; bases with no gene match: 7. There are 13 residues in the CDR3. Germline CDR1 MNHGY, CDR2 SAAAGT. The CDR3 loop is CASIESRGYGYTF. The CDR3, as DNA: TGTGCCAGCATCGAGAGCAGGGGGTATGGCTACACCTTC.

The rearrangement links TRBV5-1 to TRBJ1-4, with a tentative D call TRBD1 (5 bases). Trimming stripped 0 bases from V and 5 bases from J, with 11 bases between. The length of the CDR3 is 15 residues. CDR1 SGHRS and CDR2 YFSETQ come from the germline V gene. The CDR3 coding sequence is TGCGCCAGCAGCTTGGAGGGGATTAGAAATGAAAAACTGTTTTTT. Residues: CASSLEGIRNEKLFF.

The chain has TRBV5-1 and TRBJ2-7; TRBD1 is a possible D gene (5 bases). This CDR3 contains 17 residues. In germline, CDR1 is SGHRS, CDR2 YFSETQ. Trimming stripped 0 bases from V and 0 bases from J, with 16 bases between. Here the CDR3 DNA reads TGCGCCAGCAGCTTGGCCTGGGCTACAGGTTACTCCTACGAGCAGTACTTC. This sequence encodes CASSLAWATGYSYEQYF.

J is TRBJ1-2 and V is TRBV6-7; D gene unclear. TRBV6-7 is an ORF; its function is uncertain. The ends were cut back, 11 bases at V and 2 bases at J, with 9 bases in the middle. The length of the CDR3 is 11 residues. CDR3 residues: CALWQNYGYTF. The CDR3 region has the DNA TGTGCCCTATGGCAGAACTATGGCTACACCTTC.

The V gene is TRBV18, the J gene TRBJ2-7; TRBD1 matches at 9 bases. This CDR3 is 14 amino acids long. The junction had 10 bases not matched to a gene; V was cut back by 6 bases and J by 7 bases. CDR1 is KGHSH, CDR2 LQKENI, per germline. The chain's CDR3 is CASSAGTGSREQYF. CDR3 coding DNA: TGTGCCAGCTCGGCCGGGACAGGGTCCCGGGAGCAGTACTTC.

CDR3 nucleotide sequence: TGTGCCAGCAGCGTAGTTGCAGATACGCAGTATTTT. Translation: CASSVVADTQYF. The rearrangement joins TRBV9 to TRBJ2-3, with unresolved D. The V end was cut by 0 bases, the J end by 4 bases, with 3 bases between. The germline CDR1 and CDR2 sequences are SGDLS and YYNGEE. This CDR3 has 12 amino acids.

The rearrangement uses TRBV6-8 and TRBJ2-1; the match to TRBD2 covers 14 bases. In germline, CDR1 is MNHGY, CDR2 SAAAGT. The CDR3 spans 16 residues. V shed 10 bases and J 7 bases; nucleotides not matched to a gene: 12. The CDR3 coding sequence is TGTGCCACCCTCGGGGTGGGACTAGCGGGAGAAAATGAGCAGTTCTTC. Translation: CATLGVGLAGENEQFF.

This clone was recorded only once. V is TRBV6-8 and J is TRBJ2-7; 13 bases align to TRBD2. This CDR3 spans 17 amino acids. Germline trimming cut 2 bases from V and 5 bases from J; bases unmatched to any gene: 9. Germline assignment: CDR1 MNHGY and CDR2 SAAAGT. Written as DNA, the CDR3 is TGTGCCAGCAGTTACGGGGGGCGGACTAGCGGGAGCGACGAGCAGTACTTC. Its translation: CASSYGGRTSGSDEQYF.

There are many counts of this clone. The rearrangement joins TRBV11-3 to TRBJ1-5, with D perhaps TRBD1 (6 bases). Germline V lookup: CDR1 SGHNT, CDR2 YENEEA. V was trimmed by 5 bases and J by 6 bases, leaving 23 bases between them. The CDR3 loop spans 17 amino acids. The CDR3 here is CASSQTSTSGATQPQHF. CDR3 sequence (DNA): TGTGCCAGCAGCCAAACTTCGACCTCGGGGGCCACTCAGCCCCAGCATTTT.

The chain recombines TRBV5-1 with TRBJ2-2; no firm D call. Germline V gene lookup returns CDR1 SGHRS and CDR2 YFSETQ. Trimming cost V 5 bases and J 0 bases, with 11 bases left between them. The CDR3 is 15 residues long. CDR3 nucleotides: TGCGCCAGCAGTAATGGACCCTCGAACACCGGGGAGCTGTTTTTT. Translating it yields CASSNGPSNTGELFF.

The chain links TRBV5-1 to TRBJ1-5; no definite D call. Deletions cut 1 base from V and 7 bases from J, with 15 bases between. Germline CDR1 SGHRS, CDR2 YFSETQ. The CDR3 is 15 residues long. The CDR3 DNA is TGCGCCAGCAGCTTGAACGGGGATTTTAAGCAGCCCCAGCATTTT. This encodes CASSLNGDFKQPQHF.

DNA for the CDR3: TGTGCCAGCAGCCCCGGACTAGCGGAAGAGACCCAGTACTTC. Translation: CASSPGLAEETQYF. The rearrangement joins TRBV11-3 to TRBJ2-5; 10 bases agree with TRBD2. The CDR3 runs 14 residues. V lost 5 bases, J lost 3 bases, and 3 bases stayed unmatched. Germline CDR1 and CDR2: SGHNT and YENEEA.

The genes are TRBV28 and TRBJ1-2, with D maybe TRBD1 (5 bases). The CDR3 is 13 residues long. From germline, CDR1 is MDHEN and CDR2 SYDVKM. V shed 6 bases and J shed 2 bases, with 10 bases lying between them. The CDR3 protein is CASRPGRNYGYTF. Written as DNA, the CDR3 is TGTGCCAGCAGACCGGGACGGAACTATGGCTACACCTTC.